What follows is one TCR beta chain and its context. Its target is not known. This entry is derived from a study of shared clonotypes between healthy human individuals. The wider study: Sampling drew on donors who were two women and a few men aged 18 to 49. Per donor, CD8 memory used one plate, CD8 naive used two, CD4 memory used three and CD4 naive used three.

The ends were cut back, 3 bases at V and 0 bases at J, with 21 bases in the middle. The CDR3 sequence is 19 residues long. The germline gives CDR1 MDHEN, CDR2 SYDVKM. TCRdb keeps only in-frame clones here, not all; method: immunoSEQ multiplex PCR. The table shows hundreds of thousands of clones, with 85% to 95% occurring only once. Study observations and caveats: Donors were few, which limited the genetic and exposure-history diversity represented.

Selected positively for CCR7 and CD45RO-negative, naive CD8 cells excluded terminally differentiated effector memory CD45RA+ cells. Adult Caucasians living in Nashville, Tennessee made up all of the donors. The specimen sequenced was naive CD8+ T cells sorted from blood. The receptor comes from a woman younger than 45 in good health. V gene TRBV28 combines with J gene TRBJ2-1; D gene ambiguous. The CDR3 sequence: CASSFPLLAASSSYNEQFF. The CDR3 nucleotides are TGTGCCAGCAGTTTCCCCCTTCTCGCGGCGTCCAGCTCCTACAATGAGCAGTTCTTC.